A single sample is the source of the 15 T cell receptor beta chains below, sequenced in a study of T cell responses to AZD1222 COVID-19 vaccine (dated by TCRdb to the early 2020s). The library was obtained by the immunoSEQ multiplex PCR assay. The immuneACCESS repertoire file appears here via TCRdb, limited to in-frame rearrangements. These files lack a portion of the clones; in checked studies, under half of the deficit traces to unresolved V genes, and the cause of the others is not known. The sample contains approximately 130,000 clones, around nine tenths of them found a single time. 1.6% of the sample is in the top ten clones. The time point label corresponds to: baseline before first vaccination. The specimen was peripheral blood, collected on day 0 of AZD1222 vaccination. Source of these receptors: an adult in good health.

The rearrangement links TRBV14 to TRBJ2-7; unclear D gene. Between the trimmed V and J ends, which lost 0 bases and 2 bases, there was a span of 17 bases. This CDR3 contains 17 residues. Germline V gene data show CDR1 as SGHDN and CDR2 as FVKESK. CDR3 sequence reads: CASSQDFLGQATYEQYF. The CDR3 DNA follows: TGTGCCAGCAGCCAAGATTTCTTAGGGCAGGCAACCTACGAGCAGTACTTC.

This rearrangement joins TRBV6-1 to TRBJ2-7; TRBD2 might be the D (6 bases). This CDR3 region has 12 residues. Germline values: CDR1 MNHNS, CDR2 SASEGT. Trimming stripped 2 bases from V and 5 bases from J, with 7 bases between. The CDR3 DNA reads TGTGCCAGCAGTGAAACTAGCAACGAGCAGTACTTC. Its protein product is CASSETSNEQYF.

The V call is TRBV6-5, the J call TRBJ1-2; D is unclear. The CDR3 covers 14 residues. Trimming removed 5 bases at V and 0 bases at J, with 10 bases between. In germline, CDR1 is MNHEY, CDR2 SVGAGI. The CDR3 DNA sequence: TGTGCCAGCAGTCGGACCACAACTAACTATGGCTACACCTTC. This encodes CASSRTTTNYGYTF.

The CDR3 sequence: CAISDGPSEAYEQYF. Here the CDR3 DNA reads TGTGCCATCAGTGATGGGCCTAGCGAGGCCTACGAGCAGTACTTC. V and J are TRBV10-3 and TRBJ2-7; perhaps TRBD2 as D (6 bases). The CDR3 is 15 residues long. V was shortened by 3 bases and J by 2 bases, with 14 bases between the two germline ends. CDR1 is ENHRY, CDR2 SYGVKD, per germline.

The V call is TRBV6-2 or TRBV6-3, the J call TRBJ2-7, with D maybe TRBD2 (7 bases). This CDR3 has 14 residues. Germline CDR1 MNHEY, CDR2 SVGEGT. The V end lost 4 bases, the J end lost 5 bases, and 15 bases lay between the germline ends. CDR3 nucleotides: TGTGCCAGCAGTTGGGCCGGGGGGCTTAACGAGCAGTACTTC. This codes for CASSWAGGLNEQYF.

This clone appeared once. The chain links TRBV18 to TRBJ1-1, with TRBD1 as a possible D gene (6 bases). Germline lookup yields CDR1 KGHSH and CDR2 LQKENI. V lost 5 bases, J lost 5 bases, and 12 bases lay in between. CDR3 size: 13 residues. The chain's CDR3 is CASSASGVTEAFF. DNA of the CDR3: TGTGCCAGCTCAGCTTCAGGGGTAACTGAAGCTTTCTTT.

The chain has TRBV4-2 and TRBJ2-7; D tentatively fits TRBD1 or TRBD2 (5 bases each). The V and J ends lost 2 bases and 2 bases respectively, with 13 bases between them. The CDR3 spans 15 residues. CDR1 is LGHNA and CDR2 is YNFKEQ in the germline V gene. The CDR3 region is CASSQTGSRAYEQYF. CDR3 DNA sequence: TGTGCCAGCAGCCAAACGGGAAGCAGGGCCTACGAGCAGTACTTC.

The CDR3, as DNA: TGCGCCAGCAGCCAAGATCGTGGAGGGAATTCACCCCTCCACTTT. Translating gives CASSQDRGGNSPLHF. This sequence joins TRBV4-3 and TRBJ1-6; no firm D call. The germline V and J ends were trimmed by 0 bases and 7 bases, with 10 bases remaining between them. The CDR3 loop spans 15 amino acids. The V gene's germline CDR1 is LGHNA and CDR2 YSLEER.

The chain carries TRBV15 and TRBJ2-5; D is uncertain. V gave up 1 base and J gave up 1 base, with 7 bases separating them. From germline, CDR1 is LNHNV and CDR2 YYDKDF (reference sequence). CDR3 length: 14 residues. The CDR3 coding sequence is TGTGCCACCAGCAGAGCGGAGAGCCAAGAGACCCAGTACTTC. Its protein is CATSRAESQETQYF.

J is TRBJ2-3 and V is TRBV9; TRBD2 matches at 10 bases. Unmatched junction bases numbered 12, after V lost 6 bases and J lost 5 bases. CDR1 and CDR2 (germline): SGDLS, YYNGEE. The CDR3 covers 16 residues. The CDR3 region has the DNA TGTGCCAGCACAACAGTTAGCGGGGGGCCCGGAGATACGCAGTATTTT. It yields the protein CASTTVSGGPGDTQYF. Combining the CDR3 with reference TRBV9 and TRBJ2-3 gives the whole variable domain DSGVTQTPKHLITATGQRVTLRCSPRSGDLSVYWYQQSLDQGLQFLIQYYNGEERAKGNILERFSAQQFPDLHSELNLSSLELGDSALYFCASTTVSGGPGDTQYFGPGTRLTVL.

The V and J genes are TRBV4-3 and TRBJ1-4; D gene ambiguous. Germline CDR1 and CDR2: LGHNA and YSLEER. Trimming pared 0 bases from V and 4 bases from J, leaving 9 bases between. The CDR3 totals 15 residues. In nucleotides, the CDR3 is TGCGCCAGCAGCCAAGATATCGGAATTAATGAAAAACTGTTTTTT. Translation gives CASSQDIGINEKLFF.

The chain is built from TRBV21-1 and TRBJ1-2. TRBV21-1 represents a pseudogene. The CDR3 spans 18 residues. The CDR3 region has the DNA TGTGCCAGCAGCAAAGTCCTGATGGTTCGATGGGGGGTCCATGGCTACACCTTC. Translation: CASSKVLMVRWGVHGYTF.

The chain recombines TRBV7-7 with TRBJ1-6; D is undetermined. The CDR3 runs to 13 residues. Germline V gene sequence: CDR1 SSHAT, CDR2 FNYEAQ (reference sequence). The ends were cut back, 5 bases at V and 7 bases at J, with 9 bases in the middle. The DNA of the CDR3 is TGTGCCAGCAGCCCGGACCCAAATTCACCCCTCCACTTT. Translating gives CASSPDPNSPLHF.

Only a few counts were recorded for this clone. V gene TRBV14 combines with J gene TRBJ1-6; a possible D gene is TRBD1 (5 bases). The V end was cut by 1 base, the J end by 11 bases, with 12 bases between. The CDR3 has 14 residues. Germline lookup yields CDR1 SGHDN and CDR2 FVKESK. This CDR3 reads CASSQGDLYTPLHF. The CDR3, as DNA: TGTGCCAGCAGCCAAGGGGACCTTTATACACCCCTCCACTTT.

This sequence joins TRBV7-2 and TRBJ2-7, with 8 bases lining up with TRBD2. Germline assignment: CDR1 SGHTA and CDR2 FQGNSA. This CDR3 contains 15 residues. V trimming: 5 bases; J trimming: 3 bases; junction bases outside the gene matches: 9. The CDR3 loop is CASSPVGGGYYEQYF. CDR3 DNA: TGTGCCAGCAGCCCGGTCGGGGGGGGTTACTACGAGCAGTACTTC.